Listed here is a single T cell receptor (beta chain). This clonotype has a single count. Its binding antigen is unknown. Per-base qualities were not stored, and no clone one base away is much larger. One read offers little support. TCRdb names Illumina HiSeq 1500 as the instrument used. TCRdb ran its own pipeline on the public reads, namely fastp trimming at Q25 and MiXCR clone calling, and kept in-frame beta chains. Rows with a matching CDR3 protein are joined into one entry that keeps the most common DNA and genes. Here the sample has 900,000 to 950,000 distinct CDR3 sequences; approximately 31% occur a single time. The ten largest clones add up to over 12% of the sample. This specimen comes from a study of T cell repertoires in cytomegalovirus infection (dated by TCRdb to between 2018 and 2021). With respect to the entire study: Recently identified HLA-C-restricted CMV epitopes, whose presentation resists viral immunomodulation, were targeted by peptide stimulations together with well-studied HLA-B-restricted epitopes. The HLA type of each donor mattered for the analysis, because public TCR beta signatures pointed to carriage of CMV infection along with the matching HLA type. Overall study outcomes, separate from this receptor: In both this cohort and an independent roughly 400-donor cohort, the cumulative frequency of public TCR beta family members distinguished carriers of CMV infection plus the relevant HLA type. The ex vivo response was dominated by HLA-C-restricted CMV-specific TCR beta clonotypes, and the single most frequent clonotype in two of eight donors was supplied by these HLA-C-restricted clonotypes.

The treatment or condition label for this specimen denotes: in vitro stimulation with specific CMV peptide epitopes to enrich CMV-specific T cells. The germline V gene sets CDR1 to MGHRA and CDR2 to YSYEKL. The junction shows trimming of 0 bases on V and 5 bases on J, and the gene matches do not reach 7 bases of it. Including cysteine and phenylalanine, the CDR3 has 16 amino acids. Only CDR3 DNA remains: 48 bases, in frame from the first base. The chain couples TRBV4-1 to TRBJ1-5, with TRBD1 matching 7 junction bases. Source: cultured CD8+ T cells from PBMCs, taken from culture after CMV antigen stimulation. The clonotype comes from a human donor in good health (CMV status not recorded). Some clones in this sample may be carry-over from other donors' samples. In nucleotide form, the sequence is TGCGCCAGCAGCCAAGATTGGGACAGAGGGTATCAGCCCCAGCATTTT. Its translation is CASSQDWDRGYQPQHF.